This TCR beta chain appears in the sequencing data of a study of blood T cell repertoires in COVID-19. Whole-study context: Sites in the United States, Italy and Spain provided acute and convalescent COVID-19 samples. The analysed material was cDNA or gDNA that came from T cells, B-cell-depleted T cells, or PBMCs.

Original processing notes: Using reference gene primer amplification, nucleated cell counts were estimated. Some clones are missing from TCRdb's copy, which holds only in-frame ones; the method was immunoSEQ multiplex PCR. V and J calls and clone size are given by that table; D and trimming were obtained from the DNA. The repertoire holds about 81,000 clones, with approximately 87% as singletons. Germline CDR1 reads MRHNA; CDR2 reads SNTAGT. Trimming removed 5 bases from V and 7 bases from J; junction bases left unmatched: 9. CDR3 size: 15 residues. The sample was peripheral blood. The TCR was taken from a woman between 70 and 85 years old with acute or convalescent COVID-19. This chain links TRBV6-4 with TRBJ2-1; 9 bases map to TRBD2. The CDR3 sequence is CASSKIAGESNEQFF. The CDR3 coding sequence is TGTGCCAGCAGTAAAATAGCGGGAGAATCGAATGAGCAGTTCTTC.